This entry describes one TCR beta chain. Its matching antigen is unknown. The entry originates in a study of cytomegalovirus exposure and HLA in healthy donors. Whole-study context: Findings of an earlier analysis included around 120 million unique TCR beta sequences from 190 million or so T cells.

V lost 5 bases, J lost 5 bases, and 25 bases lay in between. This CDR3 comprises 17 residues. Germline CDR1 and CDR2: LGHNT and FRNRAP. 60 Vbeta and 13 Jbeta primers were used in PCR. Clones were read by immunoSEQ multiplex PCR, and TCRdb kept only the in-frame ones, dropping some. The table lists approximately 190,000 clones, about 70% of them singletons. General study points: Most subjects' HLA-A and HLA-B alleles were reportedly predicted from TCR beta sequences. Rarity marked most TCR sequences, yet some public TCRs occurred in many donors. Donor immune exposure was known only as CMV serostatus.

Sequencing was carried out using PBMCs. This rearrangement joins TRBV12-5 to TRBJ2-7, with D possibly being TRBD2 (5 bases). The sequence was collected from a man in his forties in good health and CMV-seropositive. CDR3 in amino acids: CASGLGIGPVPLHEQYF. DNA for the CDR3: TGTGCTAGTGGTCTCGGGATTGGGCCAGTCCCACTTCACGAGCAGTACTTC.